A single T cell receptor (beta chain) is shown here with its context. Its matching antigen is unknown. The CDR3 has 14 residues. Germline V CDR1 and CDR2: SGHRS, YFSETQ. The trim removed 1 base at V and 6 bases at J, leaving 4 bases unmatched. The assay was immunoSEQ multiplex PCR, and TCRdb's table has in-frame clones only and misses some. Of about 80,000 clones listed, roughly four fifths are singletons. This specimen comes from a study of radiotherapy plus CTLA-4 blockade in lung cancer. Findings and limits, study-wide: Tumor-derived TCR clones expanded in blood after radiotherapy plus ipilimumab.

Participants had chemo-refractory metastatic non-small-cell lung cancer and were treated with focal radiation plus ipilimumab CTLA-4 blockade. This chain links TRBV5-1 with TRBJ2-1; 7 bases align to TRBD1. This receptor was obtained from a human donor with non-small cell lung cancer who had stable disease on radiotherapy plus ipilimumab. Material: peripheral blood, obtained from a patient treated with radiotherapy plus ipilimumab. The CDR3 spells CASSLSDRVNEQFF. The CDR3, as DNA: TGCGCCAGCAGCTTGAGCGACAGGGTCAATGAGCAGTTCTTC.